This T cell receptor beta chain is from a study of T cells in Graves' hyperthyroidism and ophthalmopathy (dated by TCRdb to between 2017 and 2020). Broadly, across the study: Peripheral blood was collected at initial diagnosis, before any treatment. The roughly 91 discovery patients were randomly split 7:3 into training and test sets. A discovery cohort of roughly 100 patients, approximately 45 with Graves' ophthalmopathy and more than 55 with stable Graves' hyperthyroidism, was used to find distinguishing TCR V-J signatures. TCR Vbeta CDR3 sequencing of 120 to 150 peripheral blood samples (43 ophthalmopathy, about 74 hyperthyroidism and around 17 progressor patients) is reported in the paper. Prospective prediction of ophthalmopathy was tested in an independent validation cohort consisting of some 18 hyperthyroidism patients and some 17 patients who later progressed to ophthalmopathy. After blood sampling, hyperthyroidism patients were treated with methimazole at a starting dose of 30 mg daily, and ophthalmopathy patients were treated with high-dose intravenous methylprednisolone. The study also compared thyroid tissue and blood T-cell repertoires from 6 or 7 Graves' hyperthyroidism patients.

For CDR1 and CDR2, the germline V gene lists MNHNS and SASEGT. The CDR3 sequence holds 19 residues, the cysteine and phenylalanine included. Left in the record is the CDR3 DNA by itself, 57 bases read in frame from the first base. For this chain, trimming is 0 bases at the V end and 0 bases at the J end, and the number of junction bases without a gene match is 10. This clonotype occurred many times. The antigen it recognizes is unknown. No per-base quality is available; no much larger clone lies one base away. The hyperthyroidism patients were between 18 and 65 years old and newly diagnosed, with a disease duration of less than 2 months. Patients with uncontrolled infections, other autoimmune diseases, pregnancy or lactation were excluded. Diagnoses relied on clinical symptoms, serum thyroxine and TRAb, thyroid ultrasound and orbital computed tomography. Blood from progressor patients was drawn when they were first diagnosed with hyperthyroidism, before any ophthalmopathy symptoms appeared. PBMCs were isolated from 10 ml of fresh peripheral blood by Ficoll-Paque density gradient centrifugation. Progressor patients were initially diagnosed with Graves' hyperthyroidism and developed ophthalmopathy during follow-up. Trizol reagent was used to extract total RNA, and RNA quality was then checked on an Agilent 2100 Bioanalyzer.

Study-level results and caveats: Most expanded thyroid clonotypes (frequency above 0.001) were also detected in blood, suggesting blood repertoires may reflect thyroid immune responses. In validation, progression to ophthalmopathy was predicted by the model with more than 65% sensitivity and just over 72% specificity, a median of about 6 months before onset. In cross-validation, a model built on a 13 V-J signature told ophthalmopathy apart from stable hyperthyroidism with less than 90% sensitivity and about 81% specificity, and in testing the same model reached 80%/75%. Sample size was not statistically predetermined, and investigators were not blinded to group allocation.

The TCR beta CDR3 regions were amplified from RNA transcripts. The TCR CDR3 was subjected to a first round of RT-PCR using the HTBI primer set and the Qiagen OneStep RT-PCR kit. Libraries were constructed in a second round of multiplex PCR, after which size selection and purification were carried out. Sequencing of the libraries was done on an Illumina HiSeq2000 using paired-end 100 bp reads. The authors' pipeline ran thus. SOAPnuke was used to process the raw data, removing reads that contained adapters or uncalled bases, had a mean Phred below 15, or lacked an exact match to the constant primer or identifier. High-quality paired reads were merged using COPE v1.2.5, and each unique nucleotide sequence was defined as a clonotype. Clonotypes were aligned to IMGT TRBV, TRBD and TRBJ reference segments using MiTCR v1.1. The analysis included only V-J combinations with a frequency above 0.0001, which together covered more than 98% of the repertoires. The TCS score was defined as the ratio of F50 (clonal expansion) to E x V (chaos), calculated using BLOSUM62-based TCRdist between CDR3 peptides within each V-J. Welch's t-statistics and random forest reduced some 510 V-J features to 10 to 15, which were used in a naive Bayes classifier (R e1071). The raw public data were reprocessed by TCRdb itself: fastp quality trimming at Q25, MiXCR clonotype calling, in-frame beta chains only. Each CDR3 protein appears once, grouped with its most common genes and DNA. TCRdb, not the original authors, processed these V and J calls. Within this sample are roughly 500,000 distinct CDR3 sequences, with roughly 14% of them counted one time only. The ten largest clones capture roughly 5.7% of the sample.

The source material was blood. This TCR derives from a woman in her twenties or thirties with Graves' hyperthyroidism that later progressed to Graves' ophthalmopathy. This chain is built from TRBV6-1 and TRBJ2-3; 9 of the junction bases match TRBD2. The sequenced DNA is TGTGCCAGCAGTGAAGCCGCCCGGGGGGCGGGAGGGAGCACAGATACGCAGTATTTT. Translated, it reads CASSEAARGAGGSTDTQYF.